The 5 T cell receptor beta chains below were found in one sample sequenced in a study of blood T cell repertoires in COVID-19. Here immunoSEQ multiplex PCR was the method, and the copy in TCRdb shows in-frame clones only, minus some. This repertoire shows approximately 290,000 clones, approximately 85% found once; its top ten account for 0.85% to 0.9%. The sample consisted of peripheral blood. Receptors originate from a human donor with COVID-19, enrolled during active disease. The donor label of this sample is uncertain.

The genes are TRBV28 and TRBJ1-5; D possibly corresponds to TRBD1 (5 bases). CDR1 and CDR2 (germline): MDHEN, SYDVKM. Trimming cost V 4 bases and J 2 bases, with 12 bases left between them. The CDR3 length is 15 residues. Here the CDR3 reads CASSSGGGGNQPQHF. The CDR3 DNA sequence: TGTGCCAGCAGTTCCGGGGGTGGGGGCAATCAGCCCCAGCATTTT.

The chain couples TRBV5-4 to TRBJ2-5; 10 bases are shared with TRBD2. Germline lookup yields CDR1 SGHNT and CDR2 YYREEE (reference sequence). After removal of 0 bases from V and 4 bases from J, the junction contained 3 bases not matched to a gene. This CDR3 is 15 amino acids long. CDR3 sequence: CASSLASGSGETQYF. The DNA of the CDR3 is TGTGCCAGCAGCTTGGCTAGCGGGAGTGGAGAGACCCAGTACTTC.

The V gene is TRBV6-5, the J gene TRBJ1-1; D remains ambiguous. Trimming removed 2 bases at V and 2 bases at J, with 6 bases between. Germline V gene sequence: CDR1 MNHEY, CDR2 SVGAGI. CDR3 length: 13 amino acids. Here the CDR3 reads CASSYPINTEAFF. CDR3 nucleotide sequence: TGTGCCAGCAGTTACCCAATTAACACTGAAGCTTTCTTT.

The chain carries TRBV28 and TRBJ1-1, with D perhaps TRBD1 (5 bases). V lost 5 bases, J lost 1 base, and 11 bases lay in between. The CDR3 length is 14 residues. Germline CDR1 and CDR2: MDHEN and SYDVKM. As DNA, the CDR3 is TGTGCCAGCAGTCGGACACATGCGAACACTGAAGCTTTCTTT. Its translation is CASSRTHANTEAFF. The whole variable domain, filled in from reference TRBV28 and TRBJ1-1, reads DVKVTQSSRYLVKRTGEKVFLECVQDMDHENMFWYRQDPGLGLRLIYFSYDVKMKEKGDIPEGYSVSREKKERFSLILESASTNQTSMYLCASSRTHANTEAFFGQGTRLTVV.

This sequence joins TRBV12-5 and TRBJ2-1; D possibly corresponds to TRBD2 (5 bases). Germline CDR1 LGHNT, CDR2 FRNRAP. V dropped 7 bases and J dropped 9 bases, with 19 bases sitting between them. The CDR3 sequence is 14 residues long. CDR3 coding DNA: TGTGCTAGTGAAGTAGCCCCAGGAGGAGGTGAGCAGTTCTTC. Its protein product is CASEVAPGGGEQFF.